These 9 T cell receptor beta chains originate from one sample sequenced in a study of T cells in Graves' hyperthyroidism and ophthalmopathy. Amplification targeted TCR beta CDR3 regions from RNA transcripts. The HTBI set primed first-round TCR CDR3 RT-PCR. TCRdb re-derived calls from the multiplex PCR reads in MiXCR, one entry per CDR3 protein. The table includes roughly 350,000 distinct CDR3 sequences, 14% detected once. What was sequenced was blood. The source of these receptors is a woman in her thirties with Graves' ophthalmopathy.

This clonotype was detected a few times. The chain is built from TRBV6-1 and TRBJ2-2; D assignment may be TRBD1 or TRBD2 (5 bases each). V gave up 6 bases and J gave up 6 bases, with 20 bases separating them. CDR1 and CDR2 from the germline V gene are MNHNS and SASEGT. CDR3 length: 16 residues. DNA for the CDR3: TGTGCCAGCAGCCATGCCCAGGGAGAGGGTGCCGGGGAGCTGTTTTTT. Its translation: CASSHAQGEGAGELFF.

As for this clonotype: One end of the junction does not line up with germline, which may come from a read error. The chain has TRBV2 and TRBJ2-5, with TRBD1 identical over 7 bases. Germline V CDR1 and CDR2: SNHLY, FYNNEI. The length of the CDR3 is 13 residues. The CDR3 loop is CATSYKGAGRLYF. The CDR3 DNA reads as TGTGCCACCAGTTATAAGGGGGCCGGACGATTGTACTTC. Looking up the rest from reference TRBV2 and TRBJ2-5 gives the full variable domain: EPEVTQTPSHQVTQMGQEVILRCVPISNHLYFYWYRQILGQKVEFLVSFYNNEISEKSEIFDDQFSVERPDGSNFTLKIRSTKLEDSAMYFCATSYKGAGRLYFGPGTRLLVL.

This clonotype was seen at least ten times. This rearrangement joins TRBV6-2 or TRBV6-3 to TRBJ1-6; possible D gene TRBD1, 5 bases. The length of the CDR3 is 12 residues. The V gene's germline CDR1 is MNHEY and CDR2 SVGEGT. V lost 5 bases to trimming and J lost 14 bases, with 13 bases between them. The CDR3 DNA reads as TGTGCCAGCAGTCAGACGCCAGGGACCCTCCACTTT. Its protein is CASSQTPGTLHF.

The rearrangement joins TRBV4-1 to TRBJ2-6, with 7 bases fitting TRBD1. J lost 2 bases, V lost 3 bases, and 4 bases had no gene match. The CDR3 runs to 16 residues. Germline assignment: CDR1 MGHRA and CDR2 YSYEKL. This CDR3 reads CASSHLQGTGANVLTF. The CDR3 DNA reads TGCGCCAGCAGCCACCTACAGGGGACTGGGGCCAACGTCCTGACTTTC.

This clonotype was counted between two and nine times. J is TRBJ2-5 and V is TRBV4-1; 14 bases are a match to TRBD2. The trim removed 6 bases at V and 7 bases at J, leaving 7 bases unmatched. Germline lookup yields CDR1 MGHRA and CDR2 YSYEKL. The CDR3 is 15 amino acids. CDR3 region: CASSTGLAGEGTQYF. CDR3 sequence (DNA): TGCGCCAGCAGTACGGGACTAGCGGGGGAAGGGACCCAGTACTTC.

V gene TRBV28 combines with J gene TRBJ1-5, with no clear D. Trimming took 5 bases from V and 3 from J, leaving 11 bases between them. The CDR3 consists of 14 residues. Germline V gives CDR1 MDHEN, CDR2 SYDVKM. DNA for the CDR3: TGTGCCAGCAGTCCAGACGGGGTCAATCAGCCCCAGCATTTT. This encodes CASSPDGVNQPQHF.

This clonotype was found many times. The rearrangement joins TRBV28 to TRBJ1-5; tentatively, D is TRBD1 (5 bases). Germline V gene data show CDR1 as MDHEN and CDR2 as SYDVKM. This CDR3 comprises 14 residues. V lost 9 bases and J 2 bases, leaving 14 bases between the germline ends. The CDR3 DNA reads TGTGCCAGTTCGGGGGTGCCGGGCAATCAGCCCCAGCATTTT. Its protein product is CASSGVPGNQPQHF.

The rearrangement uses TRBV20-1 and TRBJ2-1; TRBD2 agrees at 12 bases. The ends lost 0 bases at V and 7 bases at J; junction bases unmatched: 13. The germline V gene has CDR1 DFQATT and CDR2 SNEGSKA (reference sequence). This CDR3 comprises 18 residues. CDR3 residues: CSARDWATSGGPWNEQFF. The DNA of the CDR3 is TGCAGTGCTAGAGATTGGGCGACTAGCGGGGGTCCTTGGAATGAGCAGTTCTTC.

The chain employs TRBV11-1 and TRBJ1-1, with D maybe TRBD1 (6 bases). Germline-derived CDR1 and CDR2 are SGHAT and FQDESV (reference sequence). This CDR3 comprises 14 residues. V was clipped by 7 bases and J by 3 bases, with 15 bases between them. CDR3 protein: CASTYWGGHTEAFF. For the CDR3, the DNA is TGTGCCAGCACCTACTGGGGGGGGCACACTGAAGCTTTCTTT.